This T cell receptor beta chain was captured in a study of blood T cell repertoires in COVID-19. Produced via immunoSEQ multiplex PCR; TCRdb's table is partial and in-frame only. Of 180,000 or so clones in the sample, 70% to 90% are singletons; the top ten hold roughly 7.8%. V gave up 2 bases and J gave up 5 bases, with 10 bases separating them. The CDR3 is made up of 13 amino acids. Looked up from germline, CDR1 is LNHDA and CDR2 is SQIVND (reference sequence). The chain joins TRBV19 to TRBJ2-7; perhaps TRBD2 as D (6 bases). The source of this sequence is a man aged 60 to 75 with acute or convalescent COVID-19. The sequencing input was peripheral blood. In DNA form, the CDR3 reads TGTGCCAGTAGTATAACGGCGGGAAACGAGCAGTACTTC. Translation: CASSITAGNEQYF.